This T cell receptor beta chain was identified during a study of control samples from healthy donors and cancer patients. CDR3 length: 15 residues. V dropped 5 bases and J dropped 4; count of bases not matched to a gene: 5. The V gene's germline CDR1 is SEHNR and CDR2 FQNEAQ (reference sequence). Here immunoSEQ multiplex PCR was the method, and the copy in TCRdb shows in-frame clones only, minus some. The sample lists thousands of clones; about 70% were seen once. This TCR was recovered from a male donor with melanoma. The chain links TRBV7-9 to TRBJ2-5, with 12 bases identical to TRBD2. The sequenced sample consisted of formalin-fixed, paraffin-embedded tissue. DNA for the CDR3: TGTGCCAGCAGCGCCGGACTAGCGGGGAGAGAGACCCAGTACTTC. Amino acids: CASSAGLAGRETQYF.